This T cell receptor (beta chain) was obtained from a study of shared clonotypes between healthy human individuals. Here immunoSEQ multiplex PCR was the method, and the copy in TCRdb shows in-frame clones only, minus some. The repertoire includes more than 2,000,000 clones, 80% to 95% of them detected once, and 0.39% sits in the top ten. Between the trimmed V and J ends, which lost 3 bases and 1 base, there was a span of 12 bases. This CDR3 region has 16 residues. Germline CDR1 SGHAT, CDR2 FQNNGV. CD4+ cells yielded CD45RA+ naive and CD45RA-negative memory subsets. Sequencing was carried out using naive CD4+ T cells from PBMCs. As for subset: CD45RA+ positively selected. This sequence originates from a man aged 18 to 30 in good health. Some clones in this sample may be carry-over from other donors' samples. The V call is TRBV11-2, the J call TRBJ2-2; possible D gene TRBD1, 6 bases. CDR3 sequence (DNA): TGTGCCAGCAGCTTCGGGACGGGACAGAACACCGGGGAGCTGTTTTTT. Translating it yields CASSFGTGQNTGELFF.